This note documents a single TCR beta chain sequence. Its target is not known. Expressed TCRB transcripts were sequenced after all isolated RNA was converted to cDNA. Method: immunoSEQ multiplex PCR; TCRdb's copy keeps in-frame clones and lacks some. This table holds hundreds of thousands of clones, over 12% found once. Donors contributed one heparinised blood draw apiece, averaging approximately 0.12 L. Every sorted population was more than 95% pure. These data originate in a study of beta chain features in type 1 diabetes. Study outcomes and limitations: Diminished insertions and augmented deletions at VDJ junctions characterized type 1 diabetes patients. It was possible that PCR favored shorter templates, equally so in patients and controls. For Type 1 diabetes patients, all four CD4+ subsets carried TCRB CDR3s that were moderately but significantly shorter.

The trim removed 3 bases at V and 1 base at J, leaving 5 bases unmatched. The CDR3 spans 15 residues. CDR1 is KGHSH, CDR2 LQKENI, per germline. The receptor comes from a man aged 18 to 29 with type 1 diabetes. The chain links TRBV18 to TRBJ2-7, with 8 bases that match TRBD2. Sequencing used naive CD4+ T cells from blood. The CDR3 DNA reads as TGTGCCAGCTCACCTCTAGCGGGTCCTTCCTACGAGCAGTACTTC. It codes for CASSPLAGPSYEQYF.